This T cell receptor (beta chain) came from a study of OX40 agonist ivuxolimab in advanced cancers. Background on the study: Ivuxolimab, which is an agonistic anti-OX40 (CD134) antibody, was administered to the patients. Study-wide results and limits: At doses 0.1 to 3.0 mg/kg, CD4+ and CD8+ clones expanded. Clonal expansion was among the lowest in partial responders at 0.1-3.0 mg/kg, especially CD8+.

With respect to this clone: Its antigen is not identified.

Autoimmune disease history or systemic immunosuppression led to patients being barred. TCRdb's table, derived via immunoSEQ multiplex PCR, lists solely in-frame clones and lacks some. The sample consists of 35,000 to 45,000 clones, more than 80% of them appearing once. This receptor was identified in an adult with an advanced solid tumor such as melanoma, head and neck, liver or kidney cancer. The sequences come from CD4+ or CD8+ T cells sorted from blood, collected in a trial of the OX40 agonist ivuxolimab.

The CDR3 loop reads CASSLAPRARSTEAFF. The CDR3 coding sequence is TGTGCCAGCAGCTTAGCTCCGAGGGCCAGATCCACTGAAGCTTTCTTT. The chain is built from TRBV5-5 and TRBJ1-1; D unresolved. The CDR3 totals 16 residues. V was trimmed by 2 bases and J by 4 bases, leaving 18 bases between them. Germline CDR1 is SGHKS and CDR2 is YYEKEE (reference sequence).